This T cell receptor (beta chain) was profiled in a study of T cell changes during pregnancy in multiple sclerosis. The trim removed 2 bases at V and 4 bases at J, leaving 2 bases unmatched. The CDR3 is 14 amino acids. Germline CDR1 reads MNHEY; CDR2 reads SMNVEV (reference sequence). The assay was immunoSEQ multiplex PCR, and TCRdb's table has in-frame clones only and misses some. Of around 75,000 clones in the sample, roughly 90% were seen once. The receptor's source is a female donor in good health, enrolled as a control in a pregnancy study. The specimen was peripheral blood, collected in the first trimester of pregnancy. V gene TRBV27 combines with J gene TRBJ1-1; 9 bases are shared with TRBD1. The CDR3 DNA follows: TGTGCCAGCAGTTTAAGGGACAGGGTCACTGAAGCTTTCTTT. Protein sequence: CASSLRDRVTEAFF.